This is a list of T cell receptor beta chains from one sample in a study of memory CD4+ T cells and cytomegalovirus serostatus. Assay used: immunoSEQ multiplex PCR; TCRdb lists only in-frame clones, some missing. The sample carries under 100,000 clones, more than 70% recorded once. The specimen sequenced was memory CD4+ T cells from blood. These receptors all stem from an adult in good health and CMV-seronegative. Each CDR3 is given with its conserved first and last residue. D genes are given only for firm matches. A clone size is listed for some rows: how often the clone was seen (once, few, many), or a class if it is expanded.

d_gene	v_gene	abundance	j_gene	CDR3aa	CDR3nt
.	TRBV19	.	TRBJ1-4	CASSSGGAGEKLFF	TGTGCCAGTAGCAGCGGGGGCGCAGGGGAAAAACTGTTTTTT
.	TRBV7-2	.	TRBJ1-4	CASSLTRGGEKLFF	TGTGCCAGCAGCTTAACCAGGGGCGGTGAAAAACTGTTTTTT
TRBD1	TRBV28	.	TRBJ1-1	CASRGGTVNTEAFF	TGTGCCAGCAGGGGGGGGACAGTGAACACTGAAGCTTTCTTT
TRBD2	TRBV5-1	.	TRBJ2-3	CASSWSGGTDTQYF	TGCGCCAGCAGCTGGAGCGGGGGCACAGATACGCAGTATTTT
.	TRBV29-1	.	TRBJ2-5	CSVEEGGETQYF	TGCAGCGTTGAAGAGGGGGGAGAGACCCAGTACTTC
.	TRBV9	.	TRBJ1-4	CASSAGGPGEKLFF	TGTGCCAGCAGCGCTGGCGGTCCAGGAGAAAAACTGTTTTTT
.	TRBV6-6	.	TRBJ1-2	CASRTRGNGYTF	TGTGCCAGCAGGACCAGGGGCAATGGCTACACCTTC
TRBD1	TRBV5-6	.	TRBJ2-7	CASSEDRVFPQSTYEQYF	TGTGCCAGCAGCGAAGACAGGGTCTTCCCTCAATCAACCTACGAGCAGTACTTC
.	TRBV6-5	medium-sized	TRBJ1-6	CASSYAQSSYNSPLHF	TGTGCCAGCAGTTACGCGCAGTCCTCCTATAATTCACCCCTCCACTTT
.	TRBV7-2	once	TRBJ1-2	CASSLDSSLRDGYTF	TGTGCCAGCAGCTTAGATTCCAGTCTCAGGGATGGCTACACCTTC
.	TRBV29-1	.	TRBJ1-2	CSVIGPGRSSYGYTF	TGCAGCGTAATTGGGCCGGGAAGGTCATCCTATGGCTACACCTTC
.	TRBV4-1	.	TRBJ2-3	CASSPNRIGEADTQYF	TGCGCCAGCAGCCCCAATAGGATAGGGGAGGCAGATACGCAGTATTTT
.	TRBV5-1	.	TRBJ2-2	CASSRESANTGELFF	TGCGCCAGCAGCCGAGAGTCCGCGAACACCGGGGAGCTGTTTTTT
TRBD1	TRBV18	.	TRBJ1-2	CASSPQGGQGAIGYTF	TGTGCCAGCTCACCCCAAGGCGGCCAGGGGGCCATCGGCTACACCTTC
TRBD1	TRBV2	.	TRBJ2-5	CASSRGLGETRYF	TGTGCCAGCAGTAGGGGGCTGGGAGAGACCCGGTACTTC
TRBD1	TRBV18	few	TRBJ2-2	CASSPFGQGDTGELFF	TGTGCCAGCTCACCTTTTGGACAGGGCGACACCGGGGAGCTGTTTTTT
TRBD2	TRBV15	.	TRBJ2-5	CATSRVTGGETQYF	TGTGCCACCAGCAGAGTAACGGGGGGAGAGACCCAGTACTTC
.	TRBV7-2	.	TRBJ1-6	CASSLAGPPNSPLHF	TGTGCCAGCAGCTTAGCTGGTCCCCCCAATTCACCCCTCCACTTT
TRBD1	TRBV30	.	TRBJ1-1	CAWTPGTGVVNTEAFF	TGTGCCTGGACACCGGGGACAGGGGTGGTGAACACTGAAGCTTTCTTT
.	TRBV7-9	.	TRBJ1-1	CASNFDSRSTEAFF	TGTGCCAGCAACTTCGACAGCCGGAGCACTGAAGCTTTCTTT
.	TRBV14	.	TRBJ1-6	CASSQNVGGSPLHF	TGTGCCAGCAGCCAAAACGTAGGGGGATCACCCCTCCACTTT
TRBD1	TRBV5-4	.	TRBJ1-2	CASSQGAGYGYTF	TGTGCCAGCAGTCAGGGGGCTGGCTATGGCTACACCTTC
.	TRBV5-5	few	TRBJ1-5	CASSLRDVNQPQHF	TGTGCCAGCAGCTTAAGGGACGTTAATCAGCCCCAGCATTTT
TRBD1	TRBV5-1	.	TRBJ1-1	CASSTGDSEAFF	TGCGCCAGCAGCACAGGGGACTCTGAAGCTTTCTTT
TRBD1	TRBV30	few	TRBJ1-5	CAWSQTGDSNQPQHF	TGTGCCTGGAGTCAAACAGGGGATAGCAATCAGCCCCAGCATTTT
TRBD1	TRBV28	.	TRBJ2-3	CASSLHLSGGTTDTQYF	TGTGCCAGCAGTCTCCACCTCTCAGGGGGTACCACAGATACGCAGTATTTT
.	TRBV6-1	.	TRBJ1-5	CASRTRGVQPQHF	TGTGCCAGCAGGACCCGGGGGGTTCAGCCCCAGCATTTT
.	TRBV9	.	TRBJ2-3	CASSVDRSQYF	TGTGCCAGCAGCGTAGATCGATCGCAGTATTTT
TRBD2	TRBV6-5	.	TRBJ2-1	CASSYSSGGHNEQFF	TGTGCCAGCAGTTACTCTAGCGGGGGCCACAATGAGCAGTTCTTC
TRBD1	TRBV6-5	.	TRBJ1-1	CASSYGDRALEAFF	TGTGCCAGCAGTTACGGGGACAGGGCTCTTGAAGCTTTCTTT
.	TRBV6-5	.	TRBJ1-5	CASSSRGEGNQPQHF	TGTGCCAGCAGTTCTAGGGGCGAGGGCAATCAGCCCCAGCATTTT
.	TRBV4-2	.	TRBJ1-1	CASSQDENTEAFF	TGTGCCAGCAGCCAAGATGAGAACACTGAAGCTTTCTTT
.	TRBV9	.	TRBJ1-2	CASSVEFLGGYTF	TGTGCCAGCAGCGTAGAGTTCCTTGGCGGCTACACCTTC
TRBD1	TRBV2	.	TRBJ1-4	CASSAPRGTGRGGEKLFF	TGTGCCAGCAGTGCACCACGGGGGACAGGCAGAGGGGGTGAAAAACTGTTTTTT
.	TRBV14	few	TRBJ2-4	CASSQDLSLTKNIQYF	TGTGCCAGCAGCCAAGATCTTAGTCTGACCAAAAACATTCAGTACTTC
TRBD1	TRBV15	once	TRBJ2-7	CATSGQGGWNEQYF	TGTGCCACCAGCGGACAGGGGGGATGGAACGAGCAGTACTTC
.	TRBV4-3	.	TRBJ1-2	CASSQDFGDVNYGYTF	TGCGCCAGCAGCCAAGACTTTGGGGATGTTAACTATGGCTACACCTTC
.	TRBV7-6	.	TRBJ1-3	CASGAGTGSTIYF	TGTGCCAGCGGGGCAGGGACTGGAAGCACCATATATTTT
.	TRBV7-9	.	TRBJ1-3	CASSLNGGNTIYF	TGTGCCAGCAGCTTAAACGGCGGAAACACCATATATTTT
.	TRBV12-5	once	TRBJ1-1	CASDREGTEAFF	TGTGCTAGTGACAGGGAGGGCACTGAAGCTTTCTTT
.	TRBV28	.	TRBJ1-5	CASSLFRQGSPQPQHF	TGTGCCAGCAGTTTATTCCGGCAGGGATCACCTCAGCCCCAGCATTTT
.	TRBV18	medium-sized	TRBJ1-1	CASSRLEGNTEAFF	TGTGCCAGCTCACGCCTGGAGGGGAACACTGAAGCTTTCTTT